This entry lists 19 T cell receptor beta chains sequenced from one sample in a study of Graves' ophthalmopathy and Graves' hyperthyroidism. RNA served as the template for amplifying TCR beta CDR3 regions. In the first round, RT-PCR was carried out with HTBI primers, and a multiplex PCR formed the second round. TCRdb reprocessed the multiplex PCR reads with MiXCR, giving one entry per CDR3 protein. This sample yields about 480,000 distinct CDR3 sequences, of which about 15% are seen a single time; 8% to 10% belongs to the top ten. Sequenced input: blood. The source is a woman in her twenties or thirties with Graves' ophthalmopathy.

This clonotype showed up many times. This chain joins TRBV19 and TRBJ2-7; D perhaps matches TRBD2 (6 bases). This CDR3 region has 13 residues. V lost 3 bases, J lost 3 bases, and 9 bases lay in between. Germline assignment: CDR1 LNHDA and CDR2 SQIVND (reference sequence). CDR3 bases: TGTGCCAGTAGTATCACTAGCAGCTACGAGCAGTACTTC. This sequence encodes CASSITSSYEQYF.

About this clonotype: At one boundary the junction diverges from the germline segment, which might be a read error. This chain connects TRBV12-3 or TRBV12-4 to TRBJ2-7; no clear D gene. The length of the CDR3 is 13 residues. The CDR3 coding sequence is TGTTCCAGCAGTTTTGGGAACTCCTACGAGCAGTACTTC. Encoded protein: CSSSFGNSYEQYF.

In this sample, this clonotype turned up many times. The rearrangement uses TRBV11-2 and TRBJ1-2, with a tentative D call TRBD1 (5 bases). CDR1 is SGHAT and CDR2 is FQNNGV in the germline V gene. The CDR3 totals 15 residues. V dropped 5 bases and J dropped 2 bases, with 15 bases sitting between them. CDR3 residues: CASSLQTVTNYGYTF. In DNA, the CDR3 is TGTGCCAGCAGCCTCCAGACAGTGACGAACTATGGCTACACCTTC.

This clonotype was recorded at least ten times. V and J are TRBV6-1 and TRBJ2-7, with unresolved D. Trimming left V 6 bases short and J 0 bases short, with 15 bases between. The CDR3 is made up of 15 amino acids. Looked up from germline, CDR1 is MNHNS and CDR2 is SASEGT. The CDR3 bases are TGTGCCAGCAGCGTTCTCGCACAGAACTCCTACGAGCAGTACTTC. Translated: CASSVLAQNSYEQYF.

This clonotype was counted many times. The rearrangement uses TRBV5-1 and TRBJ2-2; D is uncertain. V lost 0 bases, J lost 3 bases, and 6 bases lay in between. The germline gives CDR1 SGHRS, CDR2 YFSETQ. The CDR3 spans 14 residues. DNA of the CDR3: TGCGCCAGCAGCTTGGCCCTGGACACCGGGGAGCTGTTTTTT. This sequence encodes CASSLALDTGELFF. Full variable domain (outside the CDR3, taken from reference TRBV5-1 and TRBJ2-2): KAGVTQTPRYLIKTRGQQVTLSCSPISGHRSVSWYQQTPGQGLQFLFEYFSETQRNKGNFPGRFSGRQFSNSRSEMNVSTLELGDSALYLCASSLALDTGELFFGEGSRLTVL.

In this sample, this clonotype turned up many times. The genes are TRBV20-1 and TRBJ1-5, with a weak D call TRBD1 (5 bases). This CDR3 region has 13 residues. Germline V CDR1 and CDR2: DFQATT, SNEGSKA (reference sequence). With 3 bases removed from V and 3 bases from J, the gap between germline ends came to 9 bases. CDR3 coding DNA: TGCAGTGCTAGGTTAGGGGCCAATCAGCCCCAGCATTTT. The encoded protein is CSARLGANQPQHF.

This clonotype came up many times. The rearrangement joins TRBV12-3 or TRBV12-4 to TRBJ2-7; D not certain. Trimming took 3 bases from V and 0 from J, leaving 6 bases between them. The CDR3 runs 13 residues. In nucleotides, the CDR3 is TGTGCCAGCAGTTTCCGCCCCTCCTACGAGCAGTACTTC. Amino acid sequence: CASSFRPSYEQYF.

The V and J genes are TRBV20-1 and TRBJ2-7; 7 positions match TRBD1. The germline gives CDR1 DFQATT, CDR2 SNEGSKA (reference sequence). The CDR3 is 13 amino acids. With 5 bases clipped from V and 7 bases from J, the junction kept 11 bases outside the gene matches. The CDR3 coding sequence is TGCAGTGCTGTAGGGACAGCTTACGGGGAGCAGTACTTC. Protein sequence: CSAVGTAYGEQYF.

This rearrangement joins TRBV29-1 to TRBJ2-5; tentatively, D is TRBD1 or TRBD2 (6 bases each). Germline loops: CDR1 SQVTM, CDR2 ANQGSEA. There are 12 residues in the CDR3. Trimming cost V 4 bases and J 1 base, with 7 bases left between them. The CDR3 nucleotides read TGCAGCGTTGGGGGGGCCCAAGAGACCCAGTACTTC. It encodes CSVGGAQETQYF.

The sample holds many counts of this clonotype. The gene calls are TRBV20-1 and TRBJ1-1, with D unresolved. CDR1 and CDR2 from the germline V gene are DFQATT and SNEGSKA (reference sequence). The CDR3 loop spans 14 amino acids. V was clipped by 6 bases and J by 1 base, with 15 bases between them. The CDR3 nucleotides read TGCAGTGCGGGAAGGTGGACGGAGAACACTGAAGCTTTCTTT. It yields the protein CSAGRWTENTEAFF.

This clonotype was recorded at least ten times. The J gene is TRBJ1-1, the V gene TRBV28; 7 bases match TRBD1. Germline V lookup: CDR1 MDHEN, CDR2 SYDVKM. The CDR3 has 14 amino acids. Germline trimming cut 10 bases from V and 0 bases from J; bases unmatched to any gene: 8. The chain's CDR3 is CATGTVDLNTEAFF. The DNA of the CDR3 is TGTGCCACCGGGACAGTTGATCTGAACACTGAAGCTTTCTTT.

This clonotype occurred many times. V is TRBV28 and J is TRBJ1-6; D gene ambiguous. V gave up 3 bases and J gave up 0 bases, with 6 bases separating them. Germline assignment: CDR1 MDHEN and CDR2 SYDVKM. The CDR3 length is 15 residues. CDR3 bases: TGTGCCAGCAGTTTTGCTAGCTCCTATAATTCACCCCTCCACTTT. Translating gives CASSFASSYNSPLHF.

The chain combines TRBV11-2 with TRBJ2-7; possibly TRBD1 or TRBD2 for D (6 bases each). Between the trimmed V and J ends, which lost 2 bases and 2 bases, there was a span of 22 bases. The CDR3 runs 18 residues. CDR1 and CDR2 from the germline V gene are SGHAT and FQNNGV. The CDR3 reads CASSLPPRGPSIAYEQYF. The CDR3, as DNA: TGTGCCAGCAGCTTACCCCCCCGGGGGCCGTCAATTGCCTACGAGCAGTACTTC.

In this sample, this clonotype turned up many times. The rearrangement uses TRBV3-1 and TRBJ1-2; D is possibly TRBD1 (5 bases). The germline V gene encodes CDR1 LGHDT and CDR2 YNNKEL (reference sequence). The CDR3 spans 13 residues. Between the trimmed V and J ends, which lost 3 bases and 10 bases, there was a span of 15 bases. The CDR3 loop is CASSHGRQTYYTF. In nucleotides, the CDR3 is TGTGCCAGCAGCCATGGGAGACAGACGTACTACACCTTC.

This clonotype has ten or more counts. The chain employs TRBV27 and TRBJ2-7, with D possibly being TRBD2 (5 bases). V was pared by 6 bases and J by 10 bases, with 22 bases between. The CDR3 sequence is 14 residues long. The germline V gene has CDR1 MNHEY and CDR2 SMNVEV (reference sequence). For the CDR3, the DNA is TGTGCCAGCAGACGAGCGGATTATTTACGAGCACAGTACTTC. This encodes CASRRADYLRAQYF.

This clonotype was counted ten times or more. The chain recombines TRBV12-3 or TRBV12-4 with TRBJ1-2; 8 bases are shared with TRBD1. The CDR3 extends over 14 amino acids. V shed 5 bases, J shed 2 bases, and the junction held 4 bases outside the gene matches. CDR3 DNA: TGTGCCAGCAGTGCGGGGACAGGCAACTATGGCTACACCTTC. This codes for CASSAGTGNYGYTF.

This clonotype was seen more than once but under ten times. This sequence joins TRBV30 and TRBJ2-5; 10 nucleotides match TRBD2. The CDR3 has 12 amino acids. Trimming cost V 4 bases and J 5 bases; bases outside gene matches: 1. Looked up from germline, CDR1 is GTSNPN and CDR2 is SVGIG (reference sequence). The CDR3 here is CAWTSGSETQYF. The CDR3 region has the DNA TGTGCCTGGACTAGCGGGAGTGAGACCCAGTACTTC.

This clonotype appeared many times. The rearrangement joins TRBV2 to TRBJ2-2; D possibly corresponds to TRBD1 (6 bases). CDR1 and CDR2 (germline): SNHLY, FYNNEI. The CDR3 consists of 15 residues. Trimming pared 4 bases from V and 6 bases from J, leaving 15 bases between. The CDR3 sequence: CASSGPQGRPGELFF. The DNA of the CDR3 is TGTGCCAGCAGTGGACCGCAGGGGCGTCCCGGGGAGCTGTTTTTT.

This chain uses TRBV7-2 with TRBJ2-2, with TRBD1 matching 10 bases. The CDR3 has 19 residues. Germline V gene lookup returns CDR1 SGHTA and CDR2 FQGNSA. With V trimmed by 0 bases and J by 6 bases, 13 bases remained unmatched. CDR3 sequence: CASSLAPPIRDRGAGELFF. The CDR3 bases are TGTGCCAGCAGCTTAGCCCCTCCGATCCGGGACAGGGGTGCCGGGGAGCTGTTTTTT.